The source of this T cell receptor beta chain is a study of T cells in Graves' hyperthyroidism and ophthalmopathy. CDR3 length: 14 residues. V gave up 4 bases and J gave up 6 bases; unmatched junction bases: 8. CDR1 is SGHAT and CDR2 is FQNNGV in the germline V gene. From RNA transcripts, TCR beta CDR3 regions were amplified. The TCR CDR3 first-round RT-PCR relied on the HTBI primer set. One entry per CDR3 protein results from TCRdb running MiXCR on the multiplex PCR reads. The table includes around 620,000 distinct CDR3 sequences, approximately 15% detected once. Study-wide results and limits: In the analysis, a 13 V-J model separated ophthalmopathy from stable hyperthyroidism. Most thyroid clonotypes expanded above 0.001 appeared in blood too. Model predictions of ophthalmopathy came a median approximately 6.8 months before onset.

Every diagnosis used clinical symptoms, serum thyroxine and TRAb, thyroid ultrasound and orbital computed tomography. The table lists this clonotype with many counts. Antigen: not known. The V gene is TRBV11-2, the J gene TRBJ2-7; 8 nucleotides align to TRBD2. The material sequenced was blood. The receptor's source is a woman under 30 with Graves' ophthalmopathy. The CDR3 loop reads CASSSQRERGEQYF. DNA for the CDR3: TGTGCCAGCAGCTCGCAGCGGGAGAGGGGCGAGCAGTACTTC.